This TCR beta chain was documented in a study of cytomegalovirus exposure and HLA in healthy donors (dated by TCRdb to the late 2010s). Study-wide context: An earlier analysis of some 600 of the donors reported under 300 Gb of sequence data and roughly 120 million unique TCR beta sequences obtained from roughly 170 million T cells. High-throughput TCR immunosequencing, statistical association of individual TCRs with disease status, and machine learning were combined to predict cytomegalovirus infection status. About five DR-DQ haplotypes were treated as single units for association and clustering because of strong linkage in the cohort. Both class I and class II loci were covered by HLA typing, at four-digit resolution. The number of donors typed differed by locus, with roughly 620-630 for A, B, C, DRB1 and DQB1, over 500 for DQA1, about 610 for DPA1, and roughly 450 for DPB1. The later analysis used no new phenotypic data to find candidate immune exposures, relying instead on TCR beta sequences and their occurrence across donors. A later genetic analysis used genome-wide SNP genotypes for about 60% of the roughly 700 donors, treating that subset as a discovery cohort. Among about 400 genotyped donors of the cohort, an average of approximately 240,000 unique TCR beta nucleotide sequences was sequenced per donor, of which 15% to 20% were non-productive. To decide whether each TCR beta V gene segment behaved as functional or pseudogenic, an earlier analysis of some 540 of the donors relied on high-throughput TCR beta sequencing. An early release covering around 630 HLA-typed donors comprised approximately 300 gigabases of sequencing data and about 90 million unique TCR sequences. Of the 300 to 500 genotyped donors, less than 90% were placed in the genetic ancestry cluster associated with self-reported Caucasian donors. A later analysis re-analyzed previously published TCR beta repertoires from hundreds of donors and added high-resolution HLA genotyping to study TCR occurrence patterns. Using immunosequencing, the study profiled T cell repertoires from about 650 subjects and related those repertoires to cytomegalovirus serostatus. Besides the first cohort of roughly 660 subjects, a separate validation cohort made up of around 120 different subjects was used. The study aimed to test whether cataloging public T cell receptors could reveal signatures of past pathogen exposure. Donor age, sex, ethnicity and CMV serostatus were compiled alongside the repertoire data. Every repertoire in the discovery cohort had been generated on one and the same sequencing platform. Points the paper makes about the study in general: The classifier was reported to diagnose cytomegalovirus status with high specificity and sensitivity in both the original cohort and the validation cohort. In the study, approximately 160 TCR beta chains were listed as associated with cytomegalovirus. In a later analysis, HLA-associated TCR beta chains showed more clonal expansion and lower generation probabilities than non-associated chains that were equally common. An earlier analysis of approximately 590 of the donors showed that most TCR beta V segments appeared in productive rearrangements either about 90% or about 30% of the time, which broadly matched IMGT annotations. The only immune exposure information available for the cohort was CMV serostatus. In a later analysis, most CMV-associated TCR beta chains were found to appear HLA-restricted, with HLA associations seemingly driven largely by CMV exposure. Roughly uniform sequencing depth across donors was assumed in presence/absence analyses, although this assumption may not hold. Linkage disequilibrium might explain the correlated functional status among segregating V segments, but an unknown experimental factor could not be excluded. In a later genetic analysis, a missense DCLRE1C variant was associated with V-gene and J-gene trimming of TCR beta chains, and the association was replicated in an independent cohort. A later analysis reported that several top co-occurrence clusters appeared linked to parvovirus B19, influenza, CMV and Epstein-Barr virus. When HLA alleles, especially DR and DQ, strongly co-occurred, attributing TCR associations to individual alleles was difficult. A further reported finding was that TCR beta sequences accurately predicted the HLA-A and HLA-B alleles for most subjects in the first cohort. HLA typing was unavailable for some donors at each locus, so association tests used only the typed subset. A cluster of highly shared sequence variants was judged likely to represent a technical artifact of the sequencing pipeline. Over 15 rarely observed V segments, including chromosome 9 orphons, were excluded from the earlier analysis of 550 to 700 of the donors because counts were too low. According to the authors, the approach could potentially be generalized to other disease states and immunological phenotypes. In a later analysis, TCR association rates were found to vary across HLA loci, with the most associated TCRs seen for DRB1 alleles and the fewest for HLA-C alleles. A later analysis associated 16,951 TCR beta sequences with specific HLA alleles at a false discovery rate of 0.05. According to a later genetic analysis, donors in an Asian-associated ancestry cluster had fewer N-insertions in productive TCRs than the roughly 700-donor mean. Across donors, most TCR sequences were observed very rarely, whereas some public TCRs were present in many individuals. In vitro tests confirmed that a few of the cytomegalovirus-associated TCR beta chains recognize cytomegalovirus antigens. Some IMGT-functional V segments, including TRBV6-2 and TRBV6-3, could not be told apart with the 87-base-pair reads, so those segments were excluded. In this cohort, only TCR beta chains were sequenced, and detectable features were limited by the absence of alpha or paired-chain data.

The cohort was made up of 500 to 850 healthy bone marrow donors. Cohort members were all nominally healthy when sampled, although unrecorded immune exposures were likely present. The donor tested CMV seropositive, placing the donor among the 310 or so seropositive members of the cohort. A peripheral blood sample was provided by each donor, and peripheral blood mononuclear cells were used for TCR beta sequencing. Genomic DNA extraction from the blood cell samples was performed with the Qiagen DNeasy Blood Extraction Kit. Between the V and J ends, shortened by 8 bases and 5 bases respectively, the junction contains 13 bases. CDR1 is given as SQVTM and CDR2 as ANQGSEA, both from the germline V gene. The CDR3 runs 11 amino acids, cysteine and phenylalanine included. The CDR3 DNA has 33 bases and is translated from base 1. About this clone: This clone's antigen is unknown. No base quality values were provided; no much bigger clone lies one nucleotide off.

Library method: the immunoSEQ multiplex PCR assay. For the multiplex PCR, a mixture combining 60 forward primers for TCR Vbeta segments and 13 reverse primers for TCR Jbeta segments was used. A multiplex PCR assay on genomic DNA amplified the CDR3 region of rearranged TCR beta genes. The Illumina HiSeq System was used to sequence the amplified TCR beta libraries as 87-base-pair reads. As for the original processing: Across the 700 or so repertoires, a later analysis counted 75 million to 90 million unique TCR beta chains, around 10 million of which were shared by at least two donors. A nearest-neighbor algorithm error-corrected the raw reads and collapsed the reads into unique sequences, merging closely related sequences to remove PCR and sequencing errors. Alignment of CDR3 sequences to IMGT reference sequences was used to assign V, D and J gene segments. For a sequence to be retained, a match of at least six nucleotides was required to both a V gene segment and a J gene segment. Rearrangements were classified as productive when the CDR3 lacked stop codons and remained in frame with V and J, and all other rearrangements were classified as non-productive. CDR3 was defined by IMGT convention, running from the second conserved V-encoded cysteine to the conserved J-encoded phenylalanine. The earlier analysis of about 500 of the donors excluded sequences that lacked an unambiguous match to a single V gene segment. In an earlier analysis of 587 of the donors, a V segment was called functional when productive rearrangements were above 56.7%, and segregating when the standard deviation between donors exceeded 5%. A statistical classification framework was built for diagnosing cytomegalovirus status from the catalog of TCR beta chain sequences. A later analysis assigned V and J genes by comparing TCR nucleotide sequences with IMGT/GENE-DB human TR gene sequences. A later analysis assigned CDR3 sequences and most-parsimonious VDJ recombination scenarios with the TCRdist pipeline. In a later analysis, each TCR beta chain was defined by its CDR3 amino acid sequence together with its V-gene family, and reads without a unique V-gene family were excluded. In a later analysis, around 650 highly shared, low-generation-probability nucleotide sequences were removed to address suspected cross-contamination and a sequencing artifact. A later analysis calculated a clonal expansion index for each public chain from normalized within-repertoire ranks of inferred template counts. In a later analysis, generation probabilities were computed with a VDJ recombination model fitted to out-of-frame rearrangements, and the resulting probabilities were checked against IGoR. In a later analysis, hypergeometric tests were used to score TCR-TCR, TCR-HLA and TCR-CMV co-occurrence, with a repertoire-size bias correction applied to TCR pairs. In a later analysis, false discovery rates were estimated by permuting HLA or CMV assignments 20 times. In a later analysis, co-occurring TCRs were grouped using DBSCAN, with TCRdist sequence similarity added in when clustering inside HLA-allele-positive subsets. Repertoires with fewer than 30,000 or more than 120,000 public chains, plus five repertoires with anomalous nucleotide sharing, were excluded from co-occurrence clustering. TCRdb carries this immuneACCESS record with in-frame sequences only. Its versions omit some clonotypes, under half of them owing to an unresolved V gene in the studies checked, with the rest unexplained. D and trimming come from the DNA, and the V and J calls and clone size come from that table. The sample contains over 100,000 clones, about 70% of them found a single time. The ten largest clonotypes hold roughly 4.4% of the sample.

The sequence derives from a man aged 25 to 40 in good health and CMV-seropositive. Recombination connected TRBV29-1 to TRBJ2-7; there is no confident call for the D gene. Sequenced: PBMCs. The nucleotide sequence reads as follows: TGCAGCATACGACCCCGGGACGAGCAGTACTTC. Its product reads: CSIRPRDEQYF.